These 32 T cell receptor beta chains came from one sample sequenced in a study of human T cells and chemical hapten exposure. TCRdb fed the RACE reads into MiXCR, producing one record per CDR3 protein. The sample consists of 35,000 to 55,000 distinct CDR3 sequences, approximately 4% of them appearing once. The time point denotes: healthy volunteer bleed at 6 weeks. The starting material, unfractionated whole blood, was used for total RNA extraction. The specimen sequenced was whole blood. These receptors were obtained from a human donor in good health. Some clones in this sample may be carry-over from other donors' samples.

This clonotype was detected ten times or more. V is TRBV20-1 and J is TRBJ2-4; D is unresolved. CDR1 is DFQATT, CDR2 SNEGSKA, per germline (reference sequence). This CDR3 comprises 15 residues. Trimming took 6 bases from V and 0 from J, leaving 15 bases between them. The CDR3 DNA reads TGCAGTGCCCCATTAACAGCCGTAGCCAAAAACATTCAGTACTTC. It is translated as CSAPLTAVAKNIQYF.

The table lists this clonotype with many counts. The V call is TRBV7-3, the J call TRBJ1-1; a possible D gene is TRBD1 (6 bases). This CDR3 region has 13 residues. The V gene lost 0 bases and the J gene lost 8 bases, with 10 bases spanning the gap. Germline lookup yields CDR1 SGHTA and CDR2 FQGTGA. The CDR3 DNA is TGTGCCAGCAGCTTAACGTATGGGACAGAAGCTTTCTTT. Its translation is CASSLTYGTEAFF.

This chain uses TRBV5-7 with TRBJ2-3; TRBD2 is a possible D gene (6 bases). TRBV5-7 is annotated as an ORF whose role is uncertain. Trimming took 2 bases from V and 5 from J, leaving 15 bases between them. This CDR3 spans 15 amino acids. CDR3 amino acids: CASSFGSPSLDTQYF. The DNA of the CDR3 is TGTGCCAGCAGCTTCGGGAGCCCGTCTTTAGATACGCAGTATTTT.

This clonotype has a count of ten or more. The rearrangement joins TRBV5-1 to TRBJ1-5, with D possibly matching TRBD1 (5 bases). Looked up from germline, CDR1 is SGHRS and CDR2 is YFSETQ. Trimming cost V 0 bases and J 11 bases, with 18 bases left between them. The CDR3 is 15 residues long. The CDR3 DNA is TGCGCCAGCAGCTTGGGCCCAGGGTCGATCGGGGCCCAGCATTTT. Its protein is CASSLGPGSIGAQHF.

This clonotype was recorded many times. J is TRBJ1-4 and V is TRBV24-1; 7 bases agree with TRBD1. The germline gives CDR1 KGHDR, CDR2 SFDVKD. This CDR3 has 17 amino acids. J was trimmed by 6 bases and V by 1 base; bases with no gene match: 10. CDR3 in DNA: TGTGCCACCAGTGATTTTGTACTGGCAGGGGGGGATGAAAAACTGTTTTTT. Amino acid sequence: CATSDFVLAGGDEKLFF.

This clonotype was seen at least ten times. In DNA, the CDR3 is TGTGCCAGCAGCCCCTTAGCGGGAGCCGGCACAGATACGCAGTATTTT. It codes for CASSPLAGAGTDTQYF. The V gene is TRBV7-8, the J gene TRBJ2-3; 9 bases line up with TRBD2. V shed 5 bases and J 1 base; nucleotides not matched to a gene: 7. This CDR3 region has 16 residues. Looked up from germline, CDR1 is SGHVS and CDR2 is FQNEAQ. The full variable domain, its missing parts supplied by reference TRBV7-8 and TRBJ2-3, is GAGVSQSPRYKVAKRGQDVALRCDPISGHVSLFWYQQALGQGPEFLTYFQNEAQLDKSGLPSDRFFAERPEGSVSTLKIQRTQQEDSAVYLCASSPLAGAGTDTQYFGPGTRLTVL.

This clonotype has ten or more counts. V is TRBV12-2 and J is TRBJ1-2; TRBD1 is taken as the D call from the table, unchecked against the DNA. TRBV12-2 is marked as a pseudogene. This CDR3 is built from 14 residues. The CDR3 region is CASRLRDEGDGYTF. CDR3 DNA: TGTGCAAGTCGCTTACGGGACGAAGGGGATGGCTACACCTTC.

This clonotype was seen more than once but under ten times. CDR3 nucleotides: TGTGCCAGCTCACCCGGGACTAGCTTGGACTACGAGCAGTACTTC. It is translated as CASSPGTSLDYEQYF. J is TRBJ2-7 and V is TRBV18; 9 positions agree with TRBD2. The length of the CDR3 is 15 residues. With 3 bases clipped from V and 3 bases from J, the junction kept 6 bases outside the gene matches. The V gene's germline CDR1 is KGHSH and CDR2 LQKENI.

This clonotype was observed many times. The J gene is TRBJ2-6, the V gene TRBV27, with no clear D. The CDR3 is made up of 15 amino acids. V shed 3 bases and J shed 2 bases, with 8 bases lying between them. In germline, CDR1 is MNHEY, CDR2 SMNVEV (reference sequence). The CDR3, as DNA: TGTGCCAGCAGTTTTTTGGGGACTGGGGCCAACGTCCTGACTTTC. This codes for CASSFLGTGANVLTF.

The chain employs TRBV15 and TRBJ1-1; D perhaps matches TRBD1 (6 bases). Germline values: CDR1 LNHNV, CDR2 YYDKDF (reference sequence). Trimming removed 5 bases at V and 0 bases at J, with 13 bases between. The CDR3 is 15 residues long. CDR3 residues: CATSYPGHMNTEAFF. The CDR3 DNA reads as TGTGCCACCAGCTACCCGGGACACATGAACACTGAAGCTTTCTTT.

As to this clonotype: A much bigger clone sits one base away, suggesting this may be a read error. The chain carries TRBV27 and TRBJ1-6; TRBD1 aligns across 7 bases. Germline-derived CDR1 and CDR2 are MNHEY and SMNVEV (reference sequence). The CDR3 extends over 15 amino acids. The CDR3 here is CASSLGTANNSPLRF. The CDR3 bases are TGTGCCAGCAGTTTAGGGACAGCTAATAATTCACCCCTCCGCTTT.

This clonotype was counted at least ten times. The chain uses TRBV7-2 and TRBJ1-5; 9 positions match TRBD1. The V and J ends lost 1 base and 1 base, in that order; junction bases with no gene match: 2. This CDR3 has 16 amino acids. CDR1 and CDR2 (germline): SGHTA, FQGNSA. The CDR3 region has the DNA TGTGCCAGCAGCTTAGGACAGGGGGTGAGCAATCAGCCCCAGCATTTT. Translated, it gives CASSLGQGVSNQPQHF.

This sequence joins TRBV12-3 or TRBV12-4 and TRBJ2-4; maybe TRBD2 (6 bases). Trimming cost V 3 bases and J 0 bases, with 18 bases left between them. CDR3 length: 18 residues. The CDR3 is CASSFPSDMRKAKNIQYF. In DNA, the CDR3 is TGTGCCAGCAGTTTCCCTAGCGACATGCGAAAAGCCAAAAACATTCAGTACTTC.

This clonotype has more than one count but fewer than ten. This sequence joins TRBV6-5 and TRBJ2-5; D remains ambiguous. The CDR3 has 15 residues. The V gene's germline CDR1 is MNHEY and CDR2 SVGAGI. The V and J ends lost 1 base and 1 base respectively, with 10 bases between them. CDR3 residues: CASSYFVAGQETQYF. The DNA for the CDR3 is TGTGCCAGCAGTTACTTCGTGGCAGGCCAAGAGACCCAGTACTTC.

This clonotype was counted ten times or more. This chain joins TRBV20-1 and TRBJ1-5; possible D gene TRBD1, 5 bases. The germline V gene has CDR1 DFQATT and CDR2 SNEGSKA (reference sequence). Trimming stripped 3 bases from V and 1 base from J, with 10 bases between. The CDR3 totals 14 residues. CDR3 sequence (DNA): TGCAGTGCTAGCGGAGGGGTCAGCAATCAGCCCCAGCATTTT. This sequence encodes CSASGGVSNQPQHF.

This clonotype was seen ten or more times. This rearrangement joins TRBV7-6 to TRBJ1-5, with 9 bases identical to TRBD1. The V gene end was trimmed by 0 bases and the J gene end by 7 bases; junction bases not matched to a gene: 7. Germline V gene lookup returns CDR1 SGHVS and CDR2 FNYEAQ. This CDR3 is 16 amino acids long. The chain's CDR3 is CASSLAYRGRGQPQHF. CDR3 DNA sequence: TGTGCCAGCAGCTTAGCTTACAGGGGGCGCGGGCAGCCCCAGCATTTT.

In its sample, this clonotype was seen many times. V is TRBV4-2 and J is TRBJ2-7, with 9 bases lining up with TRBD2. The CDR3 has 16 residues. The germline CDR1 and CDR2 sequences are LGHNA and YNFKEQ. Trimming cost V 4 bases and J 6 bases; bases outside gene matches: 13. The CDR3: CASSPRWGGTSSEQYF. CDR3 bases: TGTGCCAGCAGCCCTAGGTGGGGGGGGACTAGCTCCGAGCAGTACTTC.

This clonotype was observed many times. The chain uses TRBV27 and TRBJ2-7; D is unclear. Germline V CDR1 and CDR2: MNHEY, SMNVEV (reference sequence). V gave up 0 bases and J gave up 6 bases, with 6 bases separating them. The CDR3 is 12 residues long. DNA for the CDR3: TGTGCCAGCAGTTTATCGGGGATCGAGCAGTACTTC. Translating gives CASSLSGIEQYF.

The CDR3 sequence: CASSRAGGDTEAFF. CDR3 in DNA: TGTGCCAGCAGTCGCGCCGGGGGCGACACTGAAGCTTTCTTT. The J gene is TRBJ1-1, the V gene TRBV6-2 or TRBV6-3; TRBD1 might be the D (6 bases). Germline lookup yields CDR1 MNHEY and CDR2 SVGEGT. V was clipped by 5 bases and J by 3 bases, with 13 bases between them. The length of the CDR3 is 14 residues.

This clonotype was seen many times. The chain carries TRBV7-9 and TRBJ2-3, with 14 nucleotides matching TRBD2. Losses at the gene ends were 4 bases for V and 7 bases for J; bases not matched to a gene: 22. The CDR3 totals 21 residues. Germline-derived CDR1 and CDR2 are SEHNR and FQNEAQ (reference sequence). CDR3 residues: CASSSPAGTSGRGGAGHTQYF. The CDR3 DNA is TGTGCCAGCAGCTCACCCGCCGGGACTAGCGGGAGAGGGGGCGCAGGCCATACGCAGTATTTT.

For this clonotype: With a much larger clone just one base away, this may be a read error. CDR3 residues: CSSSEAGFGEQYF. The DNA for the CDR3 is TGTTCCAGCAGTGAGGCAGGTTTCGGCGAGCAGTACTTC. The chain is built from TRBV6-1 and TRBJ2-7; D is unresolved. The CDR3 has 13 amino acids. CDR1 MNHNS and CDR2 SASEGT come from the germline V gene.

This clonotype was recorded many times. This chain links TRBV4-1 with TRBJ1-4, with TRBD1 matching over 7 bases. The germline gives CDR1 MGHRA, CDR2 YSYEKL. This CDR3 spans 17 amino acids. V trimming: 6 bases; J trimming: 0 bases; junction bases outside the gene matches: 10. CDR3 protein: CASSQTGARATNEKLFF. DNA of the CDR3: TGCGCCAGCAGTCAAACAGGGGCGCGAGCAACTAATGAAAAACTGTTTTTT.

Comment on this clonotype: Given a much more abundant clone one base away, this may be a read error. The CDR3 region is CASSFAYRGPNTEAFF. For the CDR3, the DNA is TGTGCCAGCAGTTTCGCGTACAGGGGACCAAACACTGAAGCTTTCTTT. This chain connects TRBV27 to TRBJ1-1; TRBD1 aligns across 7 bases. With 3 bases clipped from V and 2 bases from J, the junction kept 9 bases outside the gene matches. This CDR3 comprises 16 residues. Germline CDR1 is MNHEY and CDR2 is SMNVEV (reference sequence).

This clonotype occurred a few times. The rearrangement joins TRBV5-6 to TRBJ1-5; D is possibly TRBD1 (6 bases). The length of the CDR3 is 17 residues. The germline CDR1 and CDR2 sequences are SGHDT and YYEEEE. V was shortened by 1 base and J by 7 bases, with 21 bases between the two germline ends. CDR3 nucleotide sequence: TGTGCCAGCAGCTTGTTCCGACAGGCGGGGACGGGACAGCCCCAGCATTTT. Its protein is CASSLFRQAGTGQPQHF.

This clonotype was counted at least ten times. The J gene is TRBJ2-7, the V gene TRBV7-6; the D gene could be TRBD1 or TRBD2 (6 bases each). The ends were cut back, 5 bases at V and 3 bases at J, with 11 bases in the middle. The CDR3 has 13 amino acids. Per the germline V gene, CDR1 is SGHVS and CDR2 is FNYEAQ. DNA for the CDR3: TGTGCCAGCAGCCCGGGGGCGGGCTACGAGCAGTACTTC. It yields the protein CASSPGAGYEQYF.

This clonotype was counted a few times. The V gene is TRBV20-1, the J gene TRBJ1-6, with unresolved D. This CDR3 contains 14 residues. V was cut by 4 bases and J by 6 bases, with 13 bases left in between. CDR1 DFQATT and CDR2 SNEGSKA come from the germline V gene (reference sequence). In nucleotides, the CDR3 is TGCAGTGCTATCTCAAGGGATATTAATTCACCCCTCCACTTT. Protein product: CSAISRDINSPLHF.

This clonotype occurred a few times. This chain uses TRBV14 with TRBJ2-1; TRBD2 agrees at 7 bases. Germline lookup yields CDR1 SGHDN and CDR2 FVKESK. This CDR3 spans 15 amino acids. J was trimmed by 9 bases and V by 7 bases; bases with no gene match: 15. This chain's CDR3 is CASTLWRGSKGEQFF. CDR3 in DNA: TGTGCCAGCACCCTTTGGCGCGGGAGCAAGGGTGAGCAGTTCTTC.

This clonotype was picked up many times. The chain couples TRBV29-1 to TRBJ2-5, with D unclear. Germline CDR1 SQVTM, CDR2 ANQGSEA. The CDR3 covers 12 residues. The ends were cut back, 3 bases at V and 0 bases at J, with 5 bases in the middle. The CDR3 DNA reads as TGCAGCGTTGACTGGGACCAAGAGACCCAGTACTTC. Amino acid sequence: CSVDWDQETQYF.

V and J are TRBV10-2 and TRBJ1-1; D is ambiguous. Trimming removed 11 bases from V and 4 bases from J, with 11 bases in between. The CDR3 extends over 11 amino acids. CDR1 WSHSY and CDR2 SAAADI come from the germline V gene. CDR3 sequence reads: CASWGGTEAFF. CDR3 sequence (DNA): TGCGCCTCCTGGGGAGGCACTGAAGCTTTCTTT.

This clonotype has a count of ten or more. The rearrangement joins TRBV20-1 to TRBJ2-2; 14 bases are shared with TRBD2. Looked up from germline, CDR1 is DFQATT and CDR2 is SNEGSKA (reference sequence). This CDR3 comprises 16 residues. J lost 5 bases, V lost 3 bases, and 5 bases had no gene match. The chain's CDR3 is CSASGTSGRRTGELFF. The CDR3 DNA reads as TGCAGTGCTAGTGGGACTAGCGGGAGAAGGACCGGGGAGCTGTTTTTT.

The sample holds many counts of this clonotype. The chain couples TRBV6-2 or TRBV6-3 to TRBJ2-5; TRBD1 or TRBD2 may be the D gene (5 bases each). The length of the CDR3 is 15 residues. The germline V gene encodes CDR1 MNHEY and CDR2 SVGEGT. The V and J ends lost 5 bases and 5 bases respectively, with 18 bases between them. Here the CDR3 reads CASSRNRGFLETQYF. Here the CDR3 DNA reads TGTGCCAGCAGTAGGAACCGGGGCTTCCTCGAGACCCAGTACTTC.

A note on this clonotype: A much larger clone differs by one base, so this may be a read error. The chain links TRBV24-1 to TRBJ1-5, with TRBD1 matching over 7 bases. The germline V gene encodes CDR1 KGHDR and CDR2 SFDVKD. This CDR3 has 14 residues. Germline trimming cut 4 bases from V and 9 bases from J; bases unmatched to any gene: 8. Written as DNA, the CDR3 is TGTGCCACCAGTGAAGGACAGGACGATCGGCCCCAGCATTTT. As protein: CATSEGQDDRPQHF.